A selection of T cell receptor beta chains follows, all from one sample in a study of T cell responses to AZD1222 COVID-19 vaccine. Only in-frame clones appear in the TCRdb table, and some are missing; sequencing was by immunoSEQ multiplex PCR. The table shows roughly 170,000 clones, with almost 90% occurring only once. The sequencing used peripheral blood, collected on day 0 of AZD1222 vaccination. Receptors originate from an adult in good health. The CDR3 runs from the conserved cysteine through the conserved F or W. A D gene is named only where the DNA matches it firmly. Only some rows state a clone size, as once, few, many or a class for expanded clones.

.	.	TRBV27	TRBJ2-3	CASTSRGYFTDTQYF	TGTGCCAGCACTAGCCGGGGGTACTTCACAGATACGCAGTATTTT
.	.	TRBV7-9	TRBJ2-7	CASSPDSSYEQYF	TGTGCCAGCAGCCCGGACAGCTCCTACGAGCAGTACTTC
.	.	TRBV6-5	TRBJ1-2	CASSYSPPLYGYTF	TGTGCCAGCAGTTACTCACCTCCGCTCTATGGCTACACCTTC
TRBD1	.	TRBV10-2	TRBJ1-4	CASSELYRGEEKLFF	TGCGCCAGCAGTGAGTTATACAGGGGAGAGGAAAAACTGTTTTTT
.	.	TRBV6-5	TRBJ2-7	CASSVLRESPYEQYF	TGTGCCAGCAGCGTCCTCAGGGAGTCCCCCTACGAGCAGTACTTC
.	.	TRBV11-2	TRBJ2-3	CASSLDRGDTQYF	TGTGCCAGCAGCTTAGATCGAGGAGATACGCAGTATTTT
.	.	TRBV3-1/TRBV3-2	TRBJ2-1	CASSQVRGAYNEQFF	TGTGCCAGCAGCCAAGTAAGGGGAGCCTACAATGAGCAGTTCTTC
.	.	TRBV5-6	TRBJ1-2	CASSLATERGTYGYTF	TGTGCCAGCAGCTTGGCGACGGAGCGGGGCACCTATGGCTACACCTTC
.	many	TRBV5-1	TRBJ2-2	CASRDAHAGELFF	TGCGCCAGCAGGGACGCCCACGCCGGGGAGCTGTTTTTT
.	.	TRBV9	TRBJ1-2	CASSVEAGANYGYTF	TGTGCCAGCAGCGTAGAGGCCGGAGCTAACTATGGCTACACCTTC
TRBD1	.	TRBV4-1	TRBJ1-6	CASSQGTGFNNSPLHF	TGCGCCAGCAGCCAGGGGACAGGGTTTAATAATTCACCCCTCCACTTT
.	.	TRBV4-1	TRBJ1-6	CASSQAGNMNSPLHF	TGCGCCAGCAGCCAGGCGGGAAATATGAATTCACCCCTCCACTTT
.	.	TRBV9	TRBJ1-4	CASSVGDLGRELFF	TGTGCCAGCAGCGTAGGGGACTTGGGGAGGGAACTGTTTTTT
TRBD2	.	TRBV6-1	TRBJ2-7	CASSEGLAGDSYEQYF	TGTGCCAGCAGTGAAGGACTAGCGGGAGACTCCTACGAGCAGTACTTC
TRBD2	.	TRBV19	TRBJ2-5	CASSIGLAVPQETQYF	TGTGCCAGTAGTATAGGACTAGCGGTCCCCCAAGAGACCCAGTACTTC
TRBD1	.	TRBV30	TRBJ1-6	CAFRDRGLDNSPLHF	TGTGCCTTCCGGGACAGGGGGTTGGATAATTCACCCCTCCACTTT
.	.	TRBV14	TRBJ2-5	CASSQVRGPTARETQYF	TGTGCCAGCAGCCAAGTGAGAGGGCCAACAGCGCGAGAGACCCAGTACTTC
TRBD1	.	TRBV6-5	TRBJ2-1	CAAGQGDEQFF	TGTGCCGCAGGACAGGGCGATGAGCAGTTCTTC
.	few	TRBV7-9	TRBJ2-7	CASSPPGAYEQYF	TGTGCCAGCAGCCCGCCCGGGGCCTACGAGCAGTACTTC
.	.	TRBV2	TRBJ2-6	CASIGDSSGANVLTF	TGTGCCAGCATCGGCGACAGCTCTGGGGCCAACGTCCTGACTTTC
.	.	TRBV6-5	TRBJ1-2	CASSYSRGQGGYGYTF	TGTGCCAGCAGTTACTCGCGCGGGCAGGGCGGCTATGGCTACACCTTC
TRBD1	.	TRBV7-3	TRBJ2-3	CASSGTVGTDTQYF	TGTGCCAGCAGTGGGACAGTAGGCACAGATACGCAGTATTTT
.	.	TRBV19	TRBJ2-7	CASRGRETYEQYF	TGTGCCAGTAGAGGACGGGAGACCTACGAGCAGTACTTC
.	.	TRBV28	TRBJ2-2	CASTSGPTTHYFANTGELFF	TGTGCCAGCACCTCCGGCCCTACCACCCACTATTTCGCGAACACCGGGGAGCTGTTTTTT
.	.	TRBV12-3/TRBV12-4	TRBJ1-4	CASRLREEKLFF	TGTGCCAGCAGGTTAAGGGAGGAAAAACTGTTTTTT
TRBD1	.	TRBV30	TRBJ1-6	CAWSVGTDFGTLHF	TGTGCCTGGAGTGTAGGGACAGATTTCGGGACCCTCCACTTT
.	.	TRBV18	TRBJ2-7	CASSRSGVGEQYF	TGTGCCAGCTCACGCTCCGGGGTGGGTGAGCAGTACTTC
.	few	TRBV2	TRBJ1-4	CASSVELREEKLFF	TGTGCCAGCAGCGTAGAACTTCGAGAAGAAAAACTGTTTTTT
TRBD1	.	TRBV19	TRBJ2-4	CASSGTGGRAKNIQYF	TGTGCCAGTAGTGGCACAGGGGGGAGGGCCAAAAACATTCAGTACTTC
.	.	TRBV28	TRBJ1-5	CASSGDNHSNQPQHF	TGTGCCAGCAGCGGGGACAACCATAGCAATCAGCCCCAGCATTTT
TRBD2	.	TRBV4-3	TRBJ2-1	CASSSRTSTPYNEQFF	TGCGCCAGCAGCTCCCGGACTAGCACCCCTTACAATGAGCAGTTCTTC
TRBD2	.	TRBV24-1	TRBJ2-1	CATSELQGQRLAGGEQFF	TGTGCCACCAGTGAGCTACAGGGCCAGCGACTAGCGGGGGGGGAGCAGTTCTTC
.	.	TRBV28	TRBJ1-1	CASTPWGRQNTEAFF	TGTGCCAGCACCCCCTGGGGACGCCAGAACACTGAAGCTTTCTTT
.	once	TRBV5-1	TRBJ1-6	CASRQEGRTVGIYNSPLHF	TGCGCCAGCAGGCAGGAGGGGAGAACAGTTGGGATATATAATTCACCCCTCCACTTT
.	.	TRBV9	TRBJ1-2	CASSGLRDGDYGYTF	TGTGCCAGCAGCGGTCTCCGCGACGGAGACTATGGCTACACCTTC
TRBD2	.	TRBV30	TRBJ2-1	CAWTALGREQFF	TGTGCCTGGACCGCCCTCGGGAGGGAGCAGTTCTTC
.	.	TRBV9	TRBJ2-1	CASSVDSGSYNEQFF	TGTGCCAGCAGTGTGGACAGTGGGTCCTACAATGAGCAGTTCTTC
.	.	TRBV7-3	TRBJ1-1	CASSSQREGAEAFF	TGTGCCAGCAGCTCCCAGAGGGAAGGGGCTGAAGCTTTCTTT
.	.	TRBV27	TRBJ1-2	CASSQEGGQAPFYGYTF	TGTGCCAGCAGTCAAGAAGGGGGACAAGCCCCTTTCTATGGCTACACCTTC
TRBD1	once	TRBV28	TRBJ2-7	CASRGTGVSYEQYF	TGTGCCAGCAGGGGGACAGGGGTCTCCTACGAGCAGTACTTC
TRBD1	.	TRBV9	TRBJ1-6	CASSGKDRGSYNSPLHF	TGTGCCAGCAGCGGAAAGGACAGGGGTTCCTATAATTCACCCCTCCACTTT
.	.	TRBV27	TRBJ1-1	CASSFLERRSTEAFF	TGTGCCAGCAGTTTTTTAGAACGCAGGAGCACTGAAGCTTTCTTT
.	.	TRBV9	TRBJ2-5	CASSGRDTYHLLHSETQYF	TGTGCCAGCAGCGGCCGGGACACCTATCATCTTCTGCACTCGGAGACCCAGTACTTC
TRBD1	once	TRBV6-5	TRBJ2-7	CASSWDRDSYEQYF	TGTGCCAGCAGTTGGGACAGGGACTCCTACGAGCAGTACTTC
TRBD1	once	TRBV28	TRBJ2-1	CASSSRRGGSQQFF	TGTGCCAGCAGTTCCCGGCGAGGGGGCTCCCAGCAGTTCTTC
.	few	TRBV30	TRBJ2-7	CAWSGEGGGFGYEQYF	TGTGCCTGGAGTGGAGAGGGAGGGGGCTTCGGGTACGAGCAGTACTTC
TRBD2	.	TRBV4-3	TRBJ2-1	CASSQDILASGGPSSYNEQFF	TGCGCCAGCAGCCAAGATATCTTGGCTAGCGGGGGGCCGAGTTCCTACAATGAGCAGTTCTTC
.	.	TRBV7-2	TRBJ1-6	CASTNPNSPLHF	TGTGCCAGCACTAATCCTAATTCACCCCTCCACTTT
.	.	TRBV6-5	TRBJ1-2	CASRSTGGYTF	TGTGCCAGCAGATCCACGGGTGGCTACACCTTC
.	.	TRBV30	TRBJ1-5	CAWSSQSINQPQHF	TGTGCCTGGAGTAGTCAGTCCATCAATCAGCCCCAGCATTTT
.	few	TRBV15	TRBJ1-4	CATSRGFNEKLFF	TGTGCCACCAGCAGGGGTTTTAATGAAAAACTGTTTTTT
TRBD1	.	TRBV12-5	TRBJ1-2	CASGADLRGRGEDGYTF	TGTGCTAGTGGTGCGGACCTCAGGGGGCGCGGGGAGGATGGCTACACCTTC
.	.	TRBV24-1	TRBJ2-7	CATSRGHEQYF	TGTGCCACCAGTAGGGGCCACGAGCAGTACTTC
.	few	TRBV12-5	TRBJ2-2	CASGSTLLTGNTGELFF	TGTGCTAGTGGTTCCACCTTGCTAACAGGTAACACCGGGGAGCTGTTTTTT
TRBD1	.	TRBV7-6	TRBJ2-3	CASSLEGQGAADTQYF	TGTGCCAGCAGCTTAGAAGGACAGGGGGCGGCAGATACGCAGTATTTT
TRBD2	.	TRBV6-5	TRBJ2-1	CASTDFGGSDNEQFF	TGTGCCAGCACAGACTTCGGGGGGTCGGACAATGAGCAGTTCTTC
.	.	TRBV28	TRBJ2-1	CASSLVGDEQFF	TGTGCCAGCAGTTTGGTAGGAGATGAGCAGTTCTTC
TRBD1	.	TRBV18	TRBJ2-5	CASSQSSGTGQETQYF	TGTGCCAGCTCCCAAAGCTCCGGGACAGGGCAAGAGACCCAGTACTTC
.	.	TRBV28	TRBJ1-2	CASSSGTPDRGYTF	TGTGCCAGCAGTTCCGGGACTCCAGATCGCGGCTACACCTTC